These 22 T cell receptor beta chains share one sample of origin, sequenced in a study of T cell changes during pregnancy in multiple sclerosis. The repertoire was sequenced with immunoSEQ multiplex PCR; TCRdb's copy has only in-frame clones and lacks some. The sample lists about 39,000 clones, less than 95% occurring once. The source was CD4+ T cells from peripheral blood mononuclear cells, collected in the first trimester of pregnancy. The receptors were sampled from a female donor in good health, enrolled as a control in a pregnancy study.

A remark on this clone: A read error may produce the germline difference seen at one junction end. The CDR3 nucleotides read TGTGCCAGCAGCTTAGTGAGACAGAGTAATTCGCCCCTCCACTTT. This encodes CASSLVRQSNSPLHF. The genes are TRBV7-8 and TRBJ1-6; a possible D gene is TRBD1 (5 bases). The CDR3 is made up of 15 amino acids. CDR1 SGHVS and CDR2 FQNEAQ come from the germline V gene.

This clone was recorded only once. This chain links TRBV19 with TRBJ2-6, with a tentative D call TRBD1 (5 bases). CDR1 is LNHDA, CDR2 SQIVND, per germline (reference sequence). CDR3 length equals 16 residues. V was shortened by 10 bases and J by 0 bases, with 16 bases between the two germline ends. CDR3 sequence reads: CATQEGAVSGANVLTF. The CDR3 bases are TGTGCCACCCAAGAAGGGGCCGTCTCTGGGGCCAACGTCCTGACTTTC.

The rearrangement links TRBV28 to TRBJ1-4, with D tentatively TRBD1 (6 bases). The CDR3 totals 18 residues. V shed 7 bases and J shed 3 bases, with 24 bases lying between them. Germline CDR1 is MDHEN and CDR2 is SYDVKM. The CDR3 region is CASNSPGDPDRANEKLFF. As DNA, the CDR3 is TGTGCCAGCAACTCACCAGGGGACCCCGATCGGGCTAATGAAAAACTGTTTTTT. Variable domain in full (rest from reference TRBV28 and TRBJ1-4): DVKVTQSSRYLVKRTGEKVFLECVQDMDHENMFWYRQDPGLGLRLIYFSYDVKMKEKGDIPEGYSVSREKKERFSLILESASTNQTSMYLCASNSPGDPDRANEKLFFGSGTQLSVL.

This rearrangement joins TRBV28 to TRBJ2-5; 7 nucleotides align to TRBD1. The CDR3 spans 14 residues. CDR1 MDHEN and CDR2 SYDVKM come from the germline V gene. V lost 5 bases, J lost 4 bases, and 7 bases stayed unmatched. CDR3 sequence (DNA): TGTGCCAGCAGTACGACACAGGGGTTAGAGACCCAGTACTTC. It codes for CASSTTQGLETQYF. The full variable domain, with the rest looked up from reference TRBV28 and TRBJ2-5, is DVKVTQSSRYLVKRTGEKVFLECVQDMDHENMFWYRQDPGLGLRLIYFSYDVKMKEKGDIPEGYSVSREKKERFSLILESASTNQTSMYLCASSTTQGLETQYFGPGTRLLVL.

The V gene is TRBV11-3, the J gene TRBJ2-1; D remains unclear. The CDR3 sequence is 14 residues long. CDR1 SGHNT and CDR2 YENEEA come from the germline V gene. V was cut by 2 bases and J by 7 bases, with 12 bases left in between. CDR3 residues: CASSLLPSHNEQFF. The CDR3 DNA is TGTGCCAGCAGCTTATTGCCGAGTCATAATGAGCAGTTCTTC. The full variable domain, completed using reference TRBV11-3 and TRBJ2-1, is EAGVVQSPRYKIIEKKQPVAFWCNPISGHNTLYWYLQNLGQGPELLIRYENEEAVDDSQLPKDRFSAERLKGVDSTLKIQPAELGDSAVYLCASSLLPSHNEQFFGPGTRLTVL.

This clone appeared once. The chain is built from TRBV7-3 and TRBJ1-1; maybe TRBD1 (6 bases). The CDR3 is made up of 15 amino acids. Germline V gene sequence: CDR1 SGHTA, CDR2 FQGTGA. V was pared by 1 base and J by 5 bases, with 14 bases between. The CDR3: CASSLRGPTVTEAFF. The DNA of the CDR3 is TGTGCCAGCAGCTTAAGGGGGCCCACGGTGACTGAAGCTTTCTTT.

This clone was seen a single time. The V gene is TRBV5-8, the J gene TRBJ1-1; possible D gene TRBD1, 5 bases. V was clipped by 1 base and J by 1 base, with 14 bases between them. The length of the CDR3 is 16 residues. The germline CDR1 and CDR2 sequences are SGHTS and YDEGEE. CDR3 in amino acids: CASSLRYGTENTEAFF. DNA for the CDR3: TGTGCCAGCAGCTTGAGGTACGGGACTGAGAACACTGAAGCTTTCTTT.

This sequence joins TRBV6-1 and TRBJ2-1, with D possibly TRBD2 on 6 matching bases. From germline, CDR1 is MNHNS and CDR2 SASEGT. The ends were cut back, 0 bases at V and 7 bases at J, with 10 bases in the middle. The CDR3 has 14 amino acids. CDR3 protein: CASSEALATNEQFF. DNA of the CDR3: TGTGCCAGCAGTGAAGCGCTAGCGACAAATGAGCAGTTCTTC.

CDR3 sequence: CASSPPDRGLAGELFF. Written as DNA, the CDR3 is TGCGCCAGCAGCCCCCCCGACAGGGGGTTGGCCGGGGAGCTGTTTTTT. V gene TRBV5-1 combines with J gene TRBJ2-2; 9 bases are shared with TRBD1. CDR3 length equals 16 residues. Trimming took 4 bases from V and 6 from J; bases not matched to a gene: 10. CDR1 and CDR2 (germline): SGHRS, YFSETQ.

The rearrangement links TRBV4-1 to TRBJ1-4; D unresolved. The germline V and J ends were trimmed by 0 bases and 5 bases, with 10 bases remaining between them. Germline lookup yields CDR1 MGHRA and CDR2 YSYEKL. The CDR3 loop spans 15 amino acids. CDR3 residues: CASSQEGRENEKLFF. In nucleotides, the CDR3 is TGCGCCAGCAGCCAAGAAGGCCGGGAAAATGAAAAACTGTTTTTT.

This clone occurred a few times. The gene calls are TRBV2 and TRBJ2-7, with D possibly being TRBD1 (6 bases). V lost 7 bases and J 6 bases, leaving 16 bases between the germline ends. CDR1 and CDR2 (germline): SNHLY, FYNNEI. The CDR3 sequence is 13 residues long. In DNA, the CDR3 is TGTGCCAGCACCCCTGGGACACCGGGCGAGCAGTACTTC. Protein product: CASTPGTPGEQYF.

The CDR3: CASSLGTGGGNYGYTF. CDR3 DNA: TGTGCCAGCAGCTTGGGGACAGGTGGTGGTAACTATGGCTACACCTTC. The chain employs TRBV5-5 and TRBJ1-2; 7 nucleotides align to TRBD1. Germline CDR1 SGHKS, CDR2 YYEKEE (reference sequence). V shed 0 bases and J 1 base; nucleotides not matched to a gene: 6. This CDR3 has 16 amino acids.

This chain connects TRBV6-5 to TRBJ1-1; TRBD1 aligns across 7 bases. Germline V CDR1 and CDR2: MNHEY, SVGAGI. The CDR3 is 15 residues long. V was clipped by 6 bases and J by 4 bases; unmatched bases: 11. The CDR3 loop reads CASSLRSTGSTEAFF. In DNA, the CDR3 is TGTGCCAGCAGCCTCCGGTCGACAGGGAGCACTGAAGCTTTCTTT.

The genes are TRBV20-1 and TRBJ1-1, with D possibly being TRBD1 (6 bases). Germline CDR1 DFQATT, CDR2 SNEGSKA (reference sequence). This CDR3 comprises 11 residues. Trimming pared 6 bases from V and 4 bases from J, leaving 9 bases between. The CDR3 bases are TGCAGTGCCCAGGGGTTCACTGAAGCTTTCTTT. Its translation is CSAQGFTEAFF.

V is TRBV28 and J is TRBJ2-5; D possibly corresponds to TRBD2 (5 bases). Germline lookup yields CDR1 MDHEN and CDR2 SYDVKM. Between the trimmed V and J ends, which lost 7 bases and 0 bases, there was a span of 15 bases. The length of the CDR3 is 15 residues. This chain's CDR3 is CASTLKGADQETQYF. The CDR3 DNA sequence: TGTGCCAGCACCCTAAAGGGAGCTGACCAAGAGACCCAGTACTTC.

In its sample, this clone was seen a few times. The rearrangement uses TRBV6-5 and TRBJ1-1; D is possibly TRBD1 (6 bases). Germline loops: CDR1 MNHEY, CDR2 SVGAGI. CDR3 size: 13 residues. V was shortened by 2 bases and J by 11 bases, with 15 bases between the two germline ends. Written as DNA, the CDR3 is TGTGCCAGCAGTTACGGGACACAACTTCACGCTTTCTTT. This encodes CASSYGTQLHAFF.

The chain couples TRBV7-3 to TRBJ1-2; D is perhaps TRBD1 (6 bases). Germline V gene data show CDR1 as SGHTA and CDR2 as FQGTGA. The CDR3 runs 14 residues. V was clipped by 0 bases and J by 4 bases, with 9 bases between them. CDR3 loop: CASSLTTGTYGYTF. The CDR3 DNA reads as TGTGCCAGCAGCTTAACAACAGGGACCTATGGCTACACCTTC.

This chain uses TRBV7-3 with TRBJ2-7; 8 bases match TRBD2. Per the germline V gene, CDR1 is SGHTA and CDR2 is FQGTGA. The V segment lost 3 bases and the J segment 4 bases; nucleotides outside the gene matches: 11. The CDR3 is 16 residues long. The CDR3: CASSLAGGARMYEQYF. The CDR3 DNA sequence: TGTGCCAGCAGCTTGGCGGGGGGCGCGAGAATGTACGAGCAGTACTTC.

J is TRBJ2-5 and V is TRBV7-3, with no clear D. The germline CDR1 and CDR2 sequences are SGHTA and FQGTGA. Trimming pared 0 bases from V and 3 bases from J, leaving 8 bases between. This CDR3 contains 14 residues. The CDR3, as DNA: TGTGCCAGCAGCTTAACGGCACTAAAAGAGACCCAGTACTTC. Translation gives CASSLTALKETQYF. The whole variable domain, filled in from reference TRBV7-3 and TRBJ2-5, reads GAGVSQTPSNKVTEKGKYVELRCDPISGHTALYWYRQSLGQGPEFLIYFQGTGAADDSGLPNDRFFAVRPEGSVSTLKIQRTERGDSAVYLCASSLTALKETQYFGPGTRLLVL.

The chain combines TRBV29-1 with TRBJ2-1, with a weak D call TRBD2 (5 bases). CDR3 length: 16 amino acids. Trimming cost V 5 bases and J 6 bases, with 23 bases left between them. CDR1 and CDR2 from the germline V gene are SQVTM and ANQGSEA. Here the CDR3 reads CSVPRFVSGPFNEQFF. Here the CDR3 DNA reads TGCAGCGTTCCTCGTTTTGTCAGCGGTCCCTTCAATGAGCAGTTCTTC.

J is TRBJ1-5 and V is TRBV6-1, with D possibly TRBD1 on 5 matching bases. V was pared by 4 bases and J by 3 bases, with 22 bases between. Germline V gene sequence: CDR1 MNHNS, CDR2 SASEGT. The CDR3 has 18 residues. CDR3 sequence (DNA): TGTGCCAGCAGTGGGGGCAGGTCGAACAGTAGTCCCAATCAGCCCCAGCATTTT. Translating gives CASSGGRSNSSPNQPQHF.

The rearrangement joins TRBV10-3 to TRBJ2-7; a weak D match, TRBD1 (6 bases). Germline CDR1 reads ENHRY; CDR2 reads SYGVKD. This CDR3 contains 13 residues. Trimming left V 0 bases short and J 5 bases short, with 8 bases between. CDR3 in amino acids: CAISESKGDEQYF. The CDR3 DNA follows: TGTGCCATCAGTGAGTCAAAGGGGGACGAGCAGTACTTC.